The present T cell receptor (beta chain) was sequenced within a study of beta chain features in type 1 diabetes. Study-wide results and limits: The naive, central memory and Treg TCRB repertoires looked more alike in patients than they did in healthy donors. Patients and controls would share equally any PCR tilt toward shorter templates.

This clone was counted only a few times. The antigen is unknown. Sorting that relied on CD45RO/CCR7/CD25/CD127/CD95/CD27 yielded CD4+ naive, central memory, regulatory and stem cell-like memory cells. V was cut by 6 bases and J by 5 bases, with 14 bases left in between. The length of the CDR3 is 13 residues. Germline V lookup: CDR1 SGHDT, CDR2 YYEEEE. What was sequenced were expressed TCRB transcripts, since all of the isolated RNA had been reverse transcribed. TCRdb's table, derived via immunoSEQ multiplex PCR, lists solely in-frame clones and lacks some. The profile shows about 900,000 clones, 15% to 20% of them singletons.

V gene TRBV5-6 combines with J gene TRBJ1-2; D gene ambiguous. The sample comprised naive CD4+ T cells from blood. The TCR sequence derives from a woman aged 18-35 years in good health. The chain's CDR3 is CASTPRGLYGYTF. The DNA of the CDR3 is TGTGCCAGCACCCCCAGAGGGTTGTATGGCTACACCTTC.